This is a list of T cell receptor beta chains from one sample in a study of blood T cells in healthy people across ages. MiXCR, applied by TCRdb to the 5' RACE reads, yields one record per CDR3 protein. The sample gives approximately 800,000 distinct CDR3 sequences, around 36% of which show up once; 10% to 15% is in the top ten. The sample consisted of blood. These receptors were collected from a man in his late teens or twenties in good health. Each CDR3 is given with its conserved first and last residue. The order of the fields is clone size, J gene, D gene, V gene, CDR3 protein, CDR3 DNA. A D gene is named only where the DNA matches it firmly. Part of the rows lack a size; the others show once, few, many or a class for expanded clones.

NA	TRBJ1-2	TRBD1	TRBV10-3	CAISDDRVGGYTF	TGTGCCATCAGTGATGACAGGGTCGGCGGCTACACCTTC
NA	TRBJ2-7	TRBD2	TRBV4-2	CASSPTSGGSYEQYF	TGTGCCAGCAGCCCAACTAGCGGGGGATCCTACGAGCAGTACTTC
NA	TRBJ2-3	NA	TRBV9	CASSREWDPDTQYF	TGTGCCAGCAGCCGGGAGTGGGATCCAGATACGCAGTATTTT
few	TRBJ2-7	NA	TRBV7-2	CASSLGGAGYNEQYF	TGTGCCAGCAGCTTAGGGGGGGCCGGGTACAATGAGCAGTACTTC
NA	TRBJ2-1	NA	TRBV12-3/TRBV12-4	CASRLSAAYNEQFF	TGTGCCAGCAGGCTCAGTGCAGCATACAATGAGCAGTTCTTC
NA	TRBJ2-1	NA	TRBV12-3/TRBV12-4	CASALGNNEQFF	TGTGCCAGCGCCCTAGGGAACAATGAGCAGTTCTTC
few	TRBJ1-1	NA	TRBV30	CACTGQMNTEAFF	TGTGCCTGTACCGGACAGATGAACACTGAAGCTTTCTTT
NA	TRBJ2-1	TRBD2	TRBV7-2	CASSQITSGGLEQFF	TGTGCCAGCAGCCAGATCACTAGCGGGGGACTTGAGCAGTTCTTC
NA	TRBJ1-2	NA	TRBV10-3	CAISVEGQVYGYTF	TGTGCCATCAGTGTCGAAGGGCAGGTCTATGGCTACACCTTC
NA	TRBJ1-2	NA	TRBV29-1	CSVGTVGGYTF	TGCAGCGTCGGGACCGTGGGTGGCTACACCTTC
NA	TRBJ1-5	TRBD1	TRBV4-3	CASSQEVGQGGQPQHF	TGCGCCAGCAGCCAAGAAGTAGGGCAGGGGGGTCAGCCCCAGCATTTT
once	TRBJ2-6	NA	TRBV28	CASNPVGTLSSGANVLTF	TGTGCCAGCAATCCCGTCGGGACACTCTCCTCTGGGGCCAACGTCCTGACTTTC
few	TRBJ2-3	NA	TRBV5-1	CASSYLTDYLGTDTQYF	TGCGCCAGCAGCTATTTGACGGACTACTTGGGCACAGATACGCAGTATTTT
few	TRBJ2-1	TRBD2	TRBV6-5	CASSYSGTSGGAYNEQFF	TGTGCCAGCAGTTACTCCGGGACTAGCGGGGGGGCGTACAATGAGCAGTTCTTC
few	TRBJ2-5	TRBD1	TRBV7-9	CASSLAQQGIKETQYF	TGTGCCAGCAGCTTAGCGCAACAGGGGATTAAAGAGACCCAGTACTTC
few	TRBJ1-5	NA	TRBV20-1	CSARDIFDGGNQPQHF	TGCAGTGCCCGTGACATATTCGACGGGGGAAATCAGCCCCAGCATTTT
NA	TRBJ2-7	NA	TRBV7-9	CASSLSGSAYEQYF	TGTGCCAGCAGCTTATCCGGAAGCGCCTACGAGCAGTACTTC
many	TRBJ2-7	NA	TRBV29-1	CSVLGSGEQYF	TGCAGCGTTCTTGGTAGTGGCGAGCAGTACTTC
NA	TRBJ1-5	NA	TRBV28	CASSSPTSPQHF	TGTGCCAGCAGTTCCCCGACATCGCCCCAGCATTTT
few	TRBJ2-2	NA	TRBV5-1	CASSADSPITGELFF	TGCGCCAGCAGCGCGGACAGCCCCATCACCGGGGAGCTGTTTTTT
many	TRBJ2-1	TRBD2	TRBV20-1	CSATSGSYNEQFF	TGCAGTGCCACTAGCGGCTCCTACAATGAGCAGTTCTTC
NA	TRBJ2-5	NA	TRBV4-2	CASSQAGAETQYF	TGTGCCAGCAGCCAAGCAGGGGCTGAGACCCAGTACTTC
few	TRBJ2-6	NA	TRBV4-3	CASSQVVRGANVLTF	TGCGCCAGCAGCCAAGTTGTGAGAGGGGCCAACGTCCTGACTTTC
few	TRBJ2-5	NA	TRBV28	CASRPRQPQETQYF	TGTGCCAGCCGCCCCAGGCAGCCACAAGAGACCCAGTACTTC
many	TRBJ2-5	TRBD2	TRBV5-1	CASSLLGLLQETQYF	TGCGCCAGCAGCTTGTTGGGACTACTCCAAGAGACCCAGTACTTC
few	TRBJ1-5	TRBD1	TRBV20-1	CSARLRQGSNQPQHF	TGCAGTGCTAGATTGAGACAGGGAAGCAATCAGCCCCAGCATTTT
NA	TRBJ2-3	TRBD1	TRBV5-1	CASSPGGTGVATDTQYF	TGCGCCAGCAGTCCTGGGGGGACAGGGGTGGCCACAGATACGCAGTATTTT
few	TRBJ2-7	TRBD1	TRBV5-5	CASSPDGRGREQYF	TGTGCCAGCAGCCCTGATGGTAGGGGGCGCGAGCAGTACTTC
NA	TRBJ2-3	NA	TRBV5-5	CVSSLLAVTGNTQYF	TGTGTCAGCAGCTTGTTGGCGGTGACCGGGAATACGCAGTATTTT
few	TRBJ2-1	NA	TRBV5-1	CASKVGGADNEQFF	TGCGCCAGCAAGGTAGGGGGTGCCGACAATGAGCAGTTCTTC
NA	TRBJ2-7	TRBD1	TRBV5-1	CASSLISLDRVDNEQYF	TGCGCCAGCAGCTTGATCAGCTTGGACAGGGTAGACAATGAGCAGTACTTC
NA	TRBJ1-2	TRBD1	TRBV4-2	CASSQVGQGIGYTF	TGTGCCAGCAGCCAAGTGGGACAGGGGATTGGCTACACCTTC
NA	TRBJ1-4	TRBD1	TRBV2	CASSVRDRGTNEKLFF	TGTGCCAGCAGTGTCCGGGACAGGGGTACTAATGAAAAACTGTTTTTT
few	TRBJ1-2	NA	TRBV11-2	CASSLDGGGNGYTF	TGTGCCAGCAGCTTAGATGGTGGGGGCAATGGCTACACCTTC
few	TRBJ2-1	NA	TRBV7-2	CASSLGPDSRYSEQFF	TGTGCCAGCAGCTTAGGTCCGGACAGCAGGTACAGTGAGCAGTTCTTC
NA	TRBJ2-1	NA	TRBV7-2	CAGSFESWDEQFF	TGTGCCGGCAGCTTTGAATCATGGGATGAGCAGTTCTTC
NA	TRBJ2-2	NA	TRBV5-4	CASTQGGGTGELFF	TGTGCCAGCACTCAGGGAGGCGGCACCGGGGAGCTGTTTTTT
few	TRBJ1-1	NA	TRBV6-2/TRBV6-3	CASSSVAEAFF	TGTGCCAGCAGCTCGGTGGCTGAAGCTTTCTTT
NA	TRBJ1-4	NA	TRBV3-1	CASSQEFGPGDEKLFF	TGTGCCAGCAGCCAAGAATTTGGGCCAGGGGACGAAAAACTGTTTTTT
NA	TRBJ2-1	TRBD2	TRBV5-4	CASSSSGTDNEQFF	TGTGCCAGCAGCTCTAGCGGGACCGACAATGAGCAGTTCTTC
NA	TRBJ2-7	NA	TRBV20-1	CSAYFRDWGNEQYF	TGCAGTGCTTATTTCCGGGACTGGGGAAATGAGCAGTACTTC
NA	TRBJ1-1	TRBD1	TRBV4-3	CASSQGTGAAAEAFF	TGCGCCAGCAGCCAAGGGACAGGGGCCGCGGCTGAAGCTTTCTTT
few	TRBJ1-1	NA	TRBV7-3	CASSLTGNENTEAFF	TGTGCCAGCAGCTTAACAGGTAACGAGAACACTGAAGCTTTCTTT
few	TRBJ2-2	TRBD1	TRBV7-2	CASSGGQGNTGELFF	TGTGCCAGCAGCGGCGGACAGGGAAACACCGGGGAGCTGTTTTTT
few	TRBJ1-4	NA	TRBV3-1	CASSQVSGSEEKLFF	TGTGCCAGCAGCCAAGTTAGCGGGTCTGAGGAAAAACTGTTTTTT
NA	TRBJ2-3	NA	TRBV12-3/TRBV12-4	CASSLAAIADTQYF	TGTGCCAGCAGTTTAGCGGCGATCGCAGATACGCAGTATTTT
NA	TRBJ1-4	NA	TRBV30	CAWSSQGLSDEKLFF	TGTGCCTGGAGTTCACAAGGACTTTCGGATGAAAAACTGTTTTTT
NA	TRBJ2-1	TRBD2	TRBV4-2	CASSPATVLAGGPGVNEQFF	TGTGCCAGCAGCCCGGCGACTGTACTAGCGGGGGGGCCAGGAGTAAATGAGCAGTTCTTC
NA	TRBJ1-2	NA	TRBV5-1	CASSPTRSHGYTF	TGCGCCAGCAGTCCGACAAGGAGCCATGGCTACACCTTC
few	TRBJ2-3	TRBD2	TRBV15	CATSGGGGVTDTQYF	TGTGCCACCAGCGGCGGCGGGGGTGTGACAGATACGCAGTATTTT
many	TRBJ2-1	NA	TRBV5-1	CASSSRPSRDNEQFF	TGCGCCAGCAGCTCCCGACCATCTAGAGACAATGAGCAGTTCTTC
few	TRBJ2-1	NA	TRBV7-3	CASSLNPSDNEQFF	TGTGCCAGCAGCTTAAATCCTAGCGACAATGAGCAGTTCTTC
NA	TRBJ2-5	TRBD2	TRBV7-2	CASSLEWTSGGETQYF	TGTGCCAGCAGCTTAGAATGGACTAGCGGGGGAGAGACCCAGTACTTC
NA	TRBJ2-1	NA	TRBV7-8	CASSTWGYQEQFF	TGTGCCAGCAGCACCTGGGGCTACCAGGAGCAGTTCTTC
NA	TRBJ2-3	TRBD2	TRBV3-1	CASSQDAGVTDTQYF	TGTGCCAGCAGCCAAGACGCGGGAGTGACAGATACGCAGTATTTT
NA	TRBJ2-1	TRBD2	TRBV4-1	CASSPRTSGGSLNEQFF	TGCGCCAGCAGCCCTCGGACTAGCGGGGGGAGCCTCAATGAGCAGTTCTTC
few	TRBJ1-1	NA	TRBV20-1	CSAKGTNTEAFF	TGCAGTGCTAAAGGGACGAACACTGAAGCTTTCTTT
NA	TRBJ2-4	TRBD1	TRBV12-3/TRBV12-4	CASSFGQGEDEQYF	TGTGCCAGCAGTTTTGGACAGGGAGAGGATGAGCAGTACTTC
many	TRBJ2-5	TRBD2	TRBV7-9	CASSFSGTHEETQYF	TGTGCCAGCAGCTTCAGCGGGACTCATGAAGAGACCCAGTACTTC
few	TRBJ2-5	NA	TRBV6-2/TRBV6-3	CASSYSEVTPAQYF	TGTGCCAGCAGTTACTCGGAGGTCACCCCGGCCCAGTACTTC